This entry lists 9 T cell receptor beta chains sequenced from one sample in a study of shared clonotypes between healthy human individuals. Using immunoSEQ multiplex PCR, the repertoire was profiled, and TCRdb retains in-frame clones only, with some absent. The sample includes approximately 980,000 clones, approximately 80% of them seen just once. The specimen was memory CD4+ T cells sorted from blood. This sample's subset: CD45RA-negative fraction. The receptor set was obtained from a man younger than 35 in good health.

This chain joins TRBV5-1 and TRBJ1-4; D is unresolved. Per germline, CDR1 SGHRS and CDR2 YFSETQ. The V gene lost 4 bases and the J gene lost 0 bases, with 10 bases spanning the gap. The CDR3 is made up of 15 amino acids. CDR3 coding DNA: TGCGCCAGCAGCAGTCCGGGCTCAACTAATGAAAAACTGTTTTTT. It codes for CASSSPGSTNEKLFF.

The chain employs TRBV5-1 and TRBJ1-5, with TRBD1 as a possible D gene (5 bases). Per germline, CDR1 SGHRS and CDR2 YFSETQ. The CDR3 has 13 residues. With 1 base removed from V and 8 bases from J, the gap between germline ends came to 10 bases. In DNA, the CDR3 is TGCGCCAGCAGCTTGCGGGGGTTAGAGCCCCAGCATTTT. Protein product: CASSLRGLEPQHF.

CDR3 sequence reads: CASSQDQGYEQYF. Written as DNA, the CDR3 is TGCGCCAGCAGCCAAGACCAGGGGTACGAGCAGTACTTC. The chain is built from TRBV4-1 and TRBJ2-7; perhaps TRBD1 as D (6 bases). Germline CDR1 is MGHRA and CDR2 is YSYEKL. The CDR3 has 13 residues. The V end lost 0 bases, the J end lost 4 bases, and 7 bases lay between the germline ends.

V usage is TRBV5-1 and J usage is TRBJ1-4; D is ambiguous. The ends were cut back, 0 bases at V and 1 base at J, with 7 bases in the middle. CDR1 SGHRS and CDR2 YFSETQ come from the germline V gene. This CDR3 contains 15 residues. The CDR3 region has the DNA TGCGCCAGCAGCTTGGACGGTCGAACTAATGAAAAACTGTTTTTT. This encodes CASSLDGRTNEKLFF.

This chain uses TRBV6-1 with TRBJ2-7, with D possibly being TRBD1 or TRBD2 (6 bases each). Germline CDR1 MNHNS, CDR2 SASEGT. The CDR3 loop spans 14 amino acids. The V and J ends lost 3 bases and 6 bases respectively, with 15 bases between them. The CDR3 DNA is TGTGCCAGCAGTGAGGGCCAGGGGAGGAGCGAGCAGTACTTC. Its translation is CASSEGQGRSEQYF.

This chain joins TRBV7-2 and TRBJ2-5; TRBD1 is a possible D gene (6 bases). The CDR3 sequence is 17 residues long. The ends were cut back, 1 base at V and 5 bases at J, with 20 bases in the middle. Germline assignment: CDR1 SGHTA and CDR2 FQGNSA. For the CDR3, the DNA is TGTGCCAGCAGCTTAGGACTCGGCAGCGGAAGGGGGGAGACCCAGTACTTC. This encodes CASSLGLGSGRGETQYF.

With regard to this clone: The identical CDR3 is also encoded by other nucleotide sequences in the sample. V gene TRBV11-2 combines with J gene TRBJ2-1; TRBD2 aligns across 10 bases. CDR1 SGHAT and CDR2 FQNNGV come from the germline V gene. The V and J ends lost 1 base and 7 bases, in that order; junction bases with no gene match: 4. This CDR3 has 15 residues. CDR3 protein: CASSLGTSGANEQFF. CDR3 coding DNA: TGTGCCAGCAGCTTAGGTACTAGCGGGGCAAATGAGCAGTTCTTC.

Concerning this clone itself: Other DNA sequences from this sample encode an identical CDR3 as well. The chain joins TRBV6-1 to TRBJ1-2, with no clear D. The CDR3 spans 13 residues. Looked up from germline, CDR1 is MNHNS and CDR2 is SASEGT. Trimming pared 3 bases from V and 2 bases from J, leaving 7 bases between. The CDR3: CASSETGNYGYTF. In DNA, the CDR3 is TGTGCCAGCAGTGAGACGGGAAACTATGGCTACACCTTC.

CDR3 nucleotides: TGTGCCAGCAGCCTACAGGGTAGAGTATACACTGAAGCTTTCTTT. Translation gives CASSLQGRVYTEAFF. The chain recombines TRBV6-5 with TRBJ1-1, with D perhaps matching TRBD1 (6 bases). The length of the CDR3 is 15 residues. Germline values: CDR1 MNHEY, CDR2 SVGAGI. V was shortened by 6 bases and J by 3 bases, with 17 bases between the two germline ends.